This T cell receptor (beta chain) was documented in a study of neurological immune-mediated disorders. Study conclusions and caveats: Multiple sclerosis patients had less TCR clonal expansion than even healthy controls, unlike HTLV-1-associated myelopathy.

Germline CDR1 PRHDT, CDR2 FYEKMQ (reference sequence). With V trimmed by 5 bases and J by 3 bases, 6 bases remained unmatched. The CDR3 length is 15 residues. The cDNA came from 5'RACE, which used 10-nucleotide random UMIs. Each sequencing run yielded over 200 million TCR-beta sequences from 15-18 subjects. TCRdb passed the 5' RACE reads through MiXCR, listing each CDR3 protein once. This table has 64,000 or so distinct CDR3 sequences, roughly 10% appearing once. Time point reported: longitudinal time-point 1 (baseline). As for this clonotype: What it binds is unknown.

The receptor was derived from a man aged 25-45 years in good health. The chain employs TRBV13 and TRBJ2-7; TRBD2 aligns across 11 bases. Sequenced input: PBMCs. This CDR3 reads CASSPWGTSGYEQYF. CDR3 nucleotides: TGTGCCAGCAGCCCCTGGGGGACTAGCGGCTACGAGCAGTACTTC.